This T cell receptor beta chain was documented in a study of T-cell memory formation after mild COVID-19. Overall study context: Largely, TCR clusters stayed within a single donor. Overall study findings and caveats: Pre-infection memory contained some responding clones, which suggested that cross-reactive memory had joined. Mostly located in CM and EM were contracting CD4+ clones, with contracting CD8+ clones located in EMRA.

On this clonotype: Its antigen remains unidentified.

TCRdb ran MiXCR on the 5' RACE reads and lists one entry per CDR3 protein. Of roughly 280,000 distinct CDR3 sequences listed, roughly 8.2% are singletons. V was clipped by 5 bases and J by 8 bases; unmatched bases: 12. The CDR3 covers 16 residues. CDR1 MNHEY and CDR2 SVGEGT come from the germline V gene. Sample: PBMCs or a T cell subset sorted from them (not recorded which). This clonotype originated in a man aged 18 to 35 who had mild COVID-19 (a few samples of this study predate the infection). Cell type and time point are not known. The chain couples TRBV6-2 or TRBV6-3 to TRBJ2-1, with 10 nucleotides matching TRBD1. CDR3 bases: TGTGCCAGCAGTACAGGGCGGACAGGGGGATACGATGAGCAGTTCTTC. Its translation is CASSTGRTGGYDEQFF.